The 13 T cell receptor beta chains presented below share a single source sample, sequenced in a study of OX40 agonist ivuxolimab in advanced cancers. Produced via immunoSEQ multiplex PCR; TCRdb's table is partial and in-frame only. The table has tens of thousands of clones, about nine tenths seen once. The sequencing used CD4+ or CD8+ T cells sorted from blood, collected in a trial of the OX40 agonist ivuxolimab. These receptors all come from an adult with an advanced solid tumor such as melanoma, head and neck, liver or kidney cancer.

The chain carries TRBV6-1 and TRBJ2-1; the match to TRBD2 covers 7 bases. J was trimmed by 11 bases and V by 5 bases; bases with no gene match: 3. Per germline, CDR1 MNHNS and CDR2 SASEGT. CDR3 length: 11 residues. For the CDR3, the DNA is TGTGCCAGCAGTTACGGGGGGAAGCAGTTCTTC. Its protein product is CASSYGGKQFF.

V usage is TRBV11-2 and J usage is TRBJ2-2; D could derive from TRBD1 or TRBD2 (5 bases each). This CDR3 region has 16 residues. Trimming stripped 3 bases from V and 3 bases from J, with 14 bases between. Germline V gene lookup returns CDR1 SGHAT and CDR2 FQNNGV. In DNA form, the CDR3 reads TGTGCCAGCAGCTTCCGGGACGGAGGATACACCGGGGAGCTGTTTTTT. It encodes CASSFRDGGYTGELFF.

This clone was observed a single time. V is TRBV6-6 and J is TRBJ2-2; 8 nucleotides line up with TRBD1. The CDR3 length is 16 residues. The ends lost 5 bases at V and 0 bases at J; junction bases unmatched: 5. CDR1 is MNHNY, CDR2 SVGAGI, per germline (reference sequence). CDR3 sequence reads: CASSRSGGSNTGELFF. The CDR3 nucleotides are TGTGCCAGCAGTCGATCAGGGGGCTCGAACACCGGGGAGCTGTTTTTT.

V usage is TRBV5-4 and J usage is TRBJ1-1, with D possibly being TRBD1 (5 bases). CDR1 and CDR2 from the germline V gene are SGHNT and YYREEE (reference sequence). The CDR3 has 15 amino acids. The germline V and J ends were trimmed by 4 bases and 3 bases, with 16 bases remaining between them. The CDR3 bases are TGTGCCAGCAGCCCTCCGGGGAGGGGATACACTGAAGCTTTCTTT. Translated: CASSPPGRGYTEAFF.

The rearrangement joins TRBV5-6 to TRBJ2-6; 7 nucleotides agree with TRBD2. The length of the CDR3 is 17 residues. The germline CDR1 and CDR2 sequences are SGHDT and YYEEEE. The junction had 7 bases not matched to a gene; V was cut back by 4 bases and J by 0 bases. For the CDR3, the DNA is TGTGCCAGCAGCACCCTAGGGACTACCTCTGGGGCCAACGTCCTGACTTTC. Translation gives CASSTLGTTSGANVLTF.

The chain joins TRBV7-8 to TRBJ2-1; 9 bases align to TRBD2. This CDR3 has 15 amino acids. Trimming took 1 base from V and 10 from J; bases not matched to a gene: 8. Germline CDR1 SGHVS, CDR2 FQNEAQ. The DNA of the CDR3 is TGTGCCAGCAGCTTAGGTAGCGGGAGACGGGGGGAGCAGTTCTTC. This translates into CASSLGSGRRGEQFF.

The V gene is TRBV7-3, the J gene TRBJ1-1; TRBD1 matches at 7 bases. CDR1 is SGHTA and CDR2 is FQGTGA in the germline V gene. V trimming: 4 bases; J trimming: 4 bases; junction bases outside the gene matches: 3. The CDR3 contains 13 residues. Here the CDR3 reads CASSSTGVTEAFF. CDR3 coding DNA: TGTGCCAGCAGCTCTACAGGGGTCACTGAAGCTTTCTTT.

This sequence joins TRBV6-1 and TRBJ2-7; possible D gene TRBD2, 5 bases. Germline values: CDR1 MNHNS, CDR2 SASEGT. V was clipped by 6 bases and J by 4 bases, with 19 bases between them. This CDR3 comprises 15 residues. CDR3 coding DNA: TGTGCCAGCAGGGAGGCCCTTCCCAGAATGTACGAGCAGTACTTC. This sequence encodes CASREALPRMYEQYF.

The chain has TRBV6-1 and TRBJ1-1, with D maybe TRBD1 (5 bases). CDR3 length: 14 residues. Germline V gene data show CDR1 as MNHNS and CDR2 as SASEGT. The ends were cut back, 7 bases at V and 3 bases at J, with 15 bases in the middle. The chain's CDR3 is CASISGAGDTEAFF. The CDR3 coding sequence is TGTGCCAGCATAAGCGGGGCGGGGGACACTGAAGCTTTCTTT.

The chain is built from TRBV15 and TRBJ1-2, with TRBD1 matching over 8 bases. Unmatched junction bases numbered 7, after V lost 0 bases and J lost 4 bases. The CDR3 has 16 residues. Germline V gene lookup returns CDR1 LNHNV and CDR2 YYDKDF (reference sequence). This CDR3 is CATSRDLVGTGYGYTF. The CDR3 nucleotides read TGTGCCACCAGCAGAGATCTGGTCGGGACAGGCTATGGCTACACCTTC.

The chain joins TRBV27 to TRBJ2-3; D could derive from TRBD1 or TRBD2 (5 bases each). Germline lookup yields CDR1 MNHEY and CDR2 SMNVEV (reference sequence). V lost 8 bases and J lost 6, with 15 bases in between. This CDR3 comprises 13 residues. This CDR3 reads CASGGQLLDTQYF. The CDR3, as DNA: TGTGCCAGCGGGGGTCAGTTACTTGATACGCAGTATTTT.

The chain recombines TRBV19 with TRBJ1-2, with 7 nucleotides matching TRBD1. The trim removed 4 bases at V and 6 bases at J, leaving 8 bases unmatched. CDR1 is LNHDA and CDR2 is SQIVND in the germline V gene (reference sequence). CDR3 length: 14 residues. CDR3 nucleotide sequence: TGTGCCAGTAGTAACCGACAGGGTCTCGATGGCTACACCTTC. This encodes CASSNRQGLDGYTF.

This chain uses TRBV7-8 with TRBJ2-7; TRBD1 or TRBD2 may be the D gene (5 bases each). Germline CDR1 SGHVS, CDR2 FQNEAQ. The CDR3 has 14 amino acids. Trimming removed 3 bases at V and 0 bases at J, with 9 bases between. The CDR3 protein is CASSLGVSSYEQYF. CDR3 in DNA: TGTGCCAGCAGCTTGGGGGTGTCCTCCTACGAGCAGTACTTC.